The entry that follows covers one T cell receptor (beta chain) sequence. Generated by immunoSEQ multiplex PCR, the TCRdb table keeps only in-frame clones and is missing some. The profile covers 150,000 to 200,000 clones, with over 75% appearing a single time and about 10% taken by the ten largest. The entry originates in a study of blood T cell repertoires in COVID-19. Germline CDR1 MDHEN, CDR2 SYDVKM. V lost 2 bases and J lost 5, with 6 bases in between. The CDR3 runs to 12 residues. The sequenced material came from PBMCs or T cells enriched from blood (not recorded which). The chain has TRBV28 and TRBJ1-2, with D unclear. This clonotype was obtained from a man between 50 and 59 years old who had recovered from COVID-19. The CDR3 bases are TGTGCCAGCAGTTTAAGCATGTATGGCTACACCTTC. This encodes CASSLSMYGYTF.